Listed here are 27 T cell receptor beta chains from one sample, sequenced in a study of CXCR3-negative and CXCR3-positive naive CD8 T cells. Findings and caveats of the study: The TRB CDR3s that CXCR3-positive naive cells carried were more hydrophobic than those of CXCR3-negative naive cells.

The libraries of TRB cDNA were constructed through 5' RACE using UMI labels. TCRdb re-called the 5' RACE reads, yielding one record per CDR3 amino acid sequence without DNA. The sample totals about 150,000 distinct CDR3 sequences. What these receptors recognize is not known. Sequencing was performed on naive CXCR3+ CD8+ T cells from blood. Subset specified: CD45RO-CCR7+CD27+CD95- naive CD8+ T cells expressing CXCR3 (TNR3+). The receptor set was obtained from a human donor in good health. Some clones in this sample may be carry-over from other donors' samples.

This chain uses TRBV25-1 with TRBJ2-7; the D gene TCRdb calls, TRBD1, cannot be checked with no DNA. CDR1 is MGHDK and CDR2 is SYGVNS in the germline V gene. The CDR3 loop spans 15 amino acids. The CDR3 spells CASSPKPGQIYEQYF.

V is TRBV19 and J is TRBJ2-7; TCRdb's D call of TRBD2 is untestable without DNA. CDR3 size: 16 residues. The germline V gene encodes CDR1 LNHDA and CDR2 SQIVND (reference sequence). The CDR3 region is CASSIAGDKLTYEQYF.

The chain carries TRBV20-1 and TRBJ1-4; TCRdb outputs TRBD1, but without DNA this stays unchecked. Germline V gene sequence: CDR1 DFQATT, CDR2 SNEGSKA (reference sequence). This CDR3 comprises 13 residues. CDR3 protein: CSAPRGANEKLFF.

This chain connects TRBV7-9 to TRBJ2-7. The germline V gene encodes CDR1 SEHNR and CDR2 FQNEAQ (reference sequence). The CDR3 has 15 amino acids. CDR3 in amino acids: CASSLYNSLSYEQYF.

The chain has TRBV28 and TRBJ2-7; there is no DNA to check the TCRdb D call of TRBD1. From germline, CDR1 is MDHEN and CDR2 SYDVKM. The CDR3 has 17 amino acids. The CDR3 sequence is CASSYPPPGQGGYEQYF.

This rearrangement joins TRBV15 to TRBJ2-1. Germline lookup yields CDR1 LNHNV and CDR2 YYDKDF (reference sequence). The CDR3 has 14 amino acids. The CDR3 protein is CATSREPSYNEQFF. Full variable domain (missing parts from reference TRBV15 and TRBJ2-1): DAMVIQNPRYQVTQFGKPVTLSCSQTLNHNVMYWYQQKSSQAPKLLFHYYDKDFNNEADTPDNFQSRRPNTSFCFLDIRSPGLGDTAMYLCATSREPSYNEQFFGPGTRLTVL.

The rearrangement uses TRBV6-1 and TRBJ2-5. Germline V gene data show CDR1 as MNHNS and CDR2 as SASEGT. This CDR3 spans 15 amino acids. CDR3 protein: CASSADTKTQETQYF.

The genes are TRBV20-1 and TRBJ1-2. This CDR3 comprises 14 residues. Germline V lookup: CDR1 DFQATT, CDR2 SNEGSKA (reference sequence). The CDR3 spells CSATKGDEDYGYTF.

The chain carries TRBV6-5 and TRBJ2-5; TCRdb outputs TRBD1, but without DNA this stays unchecked. Germline values: CDR1 MNHEY, CDR2 SVGAGI. This CDR3 has 17 residues. CDR3 protein: CASSYARDRGWVETQYF.

The J gene is TRBJ2-2, the V gene TRBV7-8; the D call of TRBD2 rests on TCRdb alone, since no DNA is present to check it. This CDR3 has 18 amino acids. Germline V gives CDR1 SGHVS, CDR2 FQNEAQ. This CDR3 is CASSLGFILAGGAGELFF.

The V gene is TRBV29-1, the J gene TRBJ2-7. The CDR3 extends over 12 amino acids. Germline V gives CDR1 SQVTM, CDR2 ANQGSEA. This chain's CDR3 is CSVGPAFYEQYF.

The V and J genes are TRBV29-1 and TRBJ1-2; TCRdb designates TRBD1, a call that cannot be tested without DNA. The CDR3 spans 15 residues. Germline values: CDR1 SQVTM, CDR2 ANQGSEA. The CDR3 loop is CSAGRRATLGYGYTF.

The gene calls are TRBV7-6 and TRBJ2-3; absent DNA, TCRdb's TRBD1 call cannot be checked. The CDR3 runs to 15 residues. Germline lookup yields CDR1 SGHVS and CDR2 FNYEAQ. CDR3 region: CASSFGGRSTDTQYF. The variable domain in full, with the rest retrieved from reference TRBV7-6 and TRBJ2-3, is GAGVSQSPRYKVTKRGQDVALRCDPISGHVSLYWYRQALGQGPEFLTYFNYEAQQDKSGLPNDRFSAERPEGSISTLTIQRTEQRDSAMYRCASSFGGRSTDTQYFGPGTRLTVL.

The genes are TRBV20-1 and TRBJ2-7; the TCRdb D gene call, TRBD1, has no DNA to confirm it. The CDR3 contains 13 residues. Germline CDR1 reads DFQATT; CDR2 reads SNEGSKA (reference sequence). The CDR3 protein is CSATEGYGYEQYF.

The chain couples TRBV4-2 to TRBJ1-1. There are 15 residues in the CDR3. Germline-derived CDR1 and CDR2 are LGHNA and YNFKEQ. The CDR3 reads CASSQVAEGSTEAFF.

The chain combines TRBV24-1 with TRBJ2-3. There are 15 residues in the CDR3. Germline V gene lookup returns CDR1 KGHDR and CDR2 SFDVKD. CDR3 sequence: CATSDFRGLADTQYF.

The chain uses TRBV7-9 and TRBJ2-3. Germline loops: CDR1 SEHNR, CDR2 FQNEAQ (reference sequence). This CDR3 has 15 amino acids. The CDR3 loop is CASSSRTTFTDTQYF.

This chain joins TRBV7-9 and TRBJ2-1. Germline V gene data show CDR1 as SEHNR and CDR2 as FQNEAQ (reference sequence). There are 13 residues in the CDR3. This chain's CDR3 is CASTQVQSDEQFF.

The CDR3 sequence: CASSQDPVGYNEQFF. The V and J genes are TRBV4-3 and TRBJ2-1; TCRdb returns TRBD2, unconfirmable since there is no DNA. Germline CDR1 LGHNA, CDR2 YSLEER. The CDR3 sequence is 15 residues long.

The chain employs TRBV7-6 and TRBJ2-3. The CDR3 covers 14 residues. Germline V gene sequence: CDR1 SGHVS, CDR2 FNYEAQ. The CDR3 protein is CASSPTWGTDTQYF.

This chain uses TRBV20-1 with TRBJ2-1. Germline loops: CDR1 DFQATT, CDR2 SNEGSKA (reference sequence). The CDR3 totals 15 residues. The CDR3 is CSASNRGSSYNEQFF.

V and J are TRBV15 and TRBJ1-5; no DNA is available, so the TRBD1 call from TCRdb remains unchecked. The CDR3 is 14 residues long. Looked up from germline, CDR1 is LNHNV and CDR2 is YYDKDF (reference sequence). CDR3 residues: CATSSRDSSPKLHF. The complete variable domain, with remaining parts taken from reference TRBV15 and TRBJ1-5, reads DAMVIQNPRYQVTQFGKPVTLSCSQTLNHNVMYWYQQKSSQAPKLLFHYYDKDFNNEADTPDNFQSRRPNTSFCFLDIRSPGLGDTAMYLCATSSRDSSPKLHFGDGTRLSIL.

The chain employs TRBV2 and TRBJ2-7; the TCRdb call, TRBD2, lacks DNA for checking. The V gene's germline CDR1 is SNHLY and CDR2 FYNNEI. The CDR3 extends over 17 amino acids. CDR3 protein: CASSGTSGWPLSYEQYF.

V usage is TRBV5-6 and J usage is TRBJ2-7. The CDR3 totals 11 residues. Germline V gene data show CDR1 as SGHDT and CDR2 as YYEEEE. This CDR3 is CASRLNYEQYF.

The rearrangement uses TRBV28 and TRBJ1-2. The CDR3 is 11 residues long. Germline V lookup: CDR1 MDHEN, CDR2 SYDVKM. CDR3 residues: CASSHPFGYTF.

The rearrangement joins TRBV28 to TRBJ2-3; the D call from TCRdb, TRBD2, cannot be confirmed without DNA. Germline CDR1 MDHEN, CDR2 SYDVKM. The CDR3 has 16 residues. CDR3 sequence reads: CASSTPLAGGTDTQYF.

The CDR3 sequence: CASSLSGVRDTEAFF. J is TRBJ1-1 and V is TRBV12-3 or TRBV12-4. This CDR3 spans 15 amino acids.